This entry lists 27 T cell receptor beta chains sequenced from one sample in a study of shared clonotypes between healthy human individuals. Data came from immunoSEQ multiplex PCR; TCRdb stores just in-frame clones and leaves some out. The top ten hold 0.1% to 0.15% of the sample, which has 2,100,000 or so clones, approximately 95% seen once. Specimen: naive CD4+ T cells sorted from blood. Stated subset: CD45RA+ positively selected. The receptors were gathered from a man aged 18 to 29 in good health.

The chain links TRBV9 to TRBJ1-3, with D hard to call. Germline-derived CDR1 and CDR2 are SGDLS and YYNGEE. The CDR3 loop spans 14 amino acids. Trimming left V 0 bases short and J 4 bases short, with 8 bases between. CDR3 nucleotides: TGTGCCAGCAGCGTAGCCGTCTGGGGAAACACCATATATTTT. Its protein is CASSVAVWGNTIYF. Based on the CDR3 plus reference TRBV9 and TRBJ1-3, the full variable domain is DSGVTQTPKHLITATGQRVTLRCSPRSGDLSVYWYQQSLDQGLQFLIQYYNGEERAKGNILERFSAQQFPDLHSELNLSSLELGDSALYFCASSVAVWGNTIYFGEGSWLTVV.

The chain uses TRBV5-4 and TRBJ2-7; D gene uncertain. The V end lost 0 bases, the J end lost 2 bases, and 12 bases lay between the germline ends. Germline CDR1 SGHNT, CDR2 YYREEE (reference sequence). The CDR3 has 15 amino acids. The CDR3 sequence is CASSLAEKRTYEQYF. The CDR3 DNA sequence: TGTGCCAGCAGCTTGGCCGAGAAGCGCACCTACGAGCAGTACTTC.

J is TRBJ2-5 and V is TRBV25-1, with a weak D call TRBD2 (5 bases). Germline CDR1 is MGHDK and CDR2 is SYGVNS. V was cut by 5 bases and J by 5 bases, with 6 bases left in between. The CDR3 consists of 11 residues. The CDR3 DNA sequence: TGTGCCAGCAGTCGCGGGGAGACCCAGTACTTC. This gives the protein CASSRGETQYF.

This clone has just a few counts. This rearrangement joins TRBV29-1 to TRBJ2-2; the match to TRBD2 covers 11 bases. J lost 6 bases, V lost 4 bases, and 7 bases had no gene match. Germline lookup yields CDR1 SQVTM and CDR2 ANQGSEA. This CDR3 comprises 15 residues. Here the CDR3 DNA reads TGCAGCGTTGTACGTAGCGGGGGGGCCTCCGGGGAGCTGTTTTTT. Amino acids: CSVVRSGGASGELFF.

The chain uses TRBV30 and TRBJ2-2; D gene unclear. The germline gives CDR1 GTSNPN, CDR2 SVGIG (reference sequence). V was cut by 1 base and J by 6 bases, with 12 bases left in between. The CDR3 is 14 residues long. The CDR3 is CAWSGGSVSGELFF. The CDR3 bases are TGTGCCTGGAGTGGGGGAAGCGTATCCGGGGAGCTGTTTTTT.

V is TRBV5-1 and J is TRBJ2-7; D is possibly TRBD1 (6 bases). Between the trimmed V and J ends, which lost 4 bases and 2 bases, there was a span of 13 bases. CDR1 SGHRS and CDR2 YFSETQ come from the germline V gene. The CDR3 has 14 residues. DNA for the CDR3: TGCGCCAGCAGCGGTACAGGGATTACCTACGAGCAGTACTTC. Translated: CASSGTGITYEQYF.

The chain is built from TRBV27 and TRBJ2-3, with 9 bases that match TRBD2. The CDR3 loop spans 15 amino acids. Germline CDR1 reads MNHEY; CDR2 reads SMNVEV (reference sequence). J gave up 2 bases and V 3 bases, and 3 bases lay outside the gene matches. The CDR3 here is CASSFSSGATDTQYF. The CDR3 nucleotides read TGTGCCAGCAGTTTTTCTAGCGGGGCCACAGATACGCAGTATTTT.

J is TRBJ2-3 and V is TRBV10-2; D might be TRBD2 (6 bases). CDR1 is WSHSY and CDR2 is SAAADI in the germline V gene. V lost 4 bases to trimming and J lost 2 bases, with 19 bases between them. CDR3 length: 17 amino acids. The CDR3 sequence is CASSGPGLPPATDTQYF. The CDR3 DNA is TGCGCCAGCAGTGGCCCGGGACTTCCCCCCGCCACAGATACGCAGTATTTT.

The rearrangement links TRBV28 to TRBJ2-7, with 7 bases aligning to TRBD1. J gave up 0 bases and V 1 base, and 9 bases lay outside the gene matches. This CDR3 comprises 17 residues. Germline V gives CDR1 MDHEN, CDR2 SYDVKM. The CDR3 DNA reads as TGTGCCAGCAGTTTATACCCCGGACAGGCGAACTCCTACGAGCAGTACTTC. As protein: CASSLYPGQANSYEQYF. Based on the CDR3 plus reference TRBV28 and TRBJ2-7, the full variable domain is DVKVTQSSRYLVKRTGEKVFLECVQDMDHENMFWYRQDPGLGLRLIYFSYDVKMKEKGDIPEGYSVSREKKERFSLILESASTNQTSMYLCASSLYPGQANSYEQYFGPGTRLTVT.

CDR3 nucleotides: TGCGCCAGCCCATCCAGGGGTGGTTTCATTGAGTGCGAGCAGTACTTC. Protein sequence: CASPSRGGFIECEQYF. The chain is built from TRBV5-1 and TRBJ2-7, with D possibly being TRBD1 (6 bases). CDR3 length: 16 amino acids. Germline V lookup: CDR1 SGHRS, CDR2 YFSETQ. V gave up 7 bases and J gave up 6 bases, with 26 bases separating them.

A word on this clone: At one end the junction does not follow the germline gene, possibly because of a read error. DNA of the CDR3: TGCGCCAGCAGCTTACCAAGCGAGACCCAGCACTTC. It codes for CASSLPSETQHF. The genes are TRBV5-1 and TRBJ2-5; D not certain. The CDR3 consists of 12 residues. CDR1 SGHRS and CDR2 YFSETQ come from the germline V gene.

Details on this clone: Within the sample, other DNA sequences also encode this same CDR3. The rearrangement joins TRBV12-5 to TRBJ1-5, with no clear D. Trimming stripped 3 bases from V and 1 base from J, with 4 bases between. CDR3 length equals 13 residues. Germline values: CDR1 LGHNT, CDR2 FRNRAP. CDR3 nucleotide sequence: TGTGCTAGTGGTTTAGAAAGCAATCAGCCCCAGCATTTT. Its protein is CASGLESNQPQHF. Supplemented by reference TRBV12-5 and TRBJ1-5, the full variable domain reads DARVTQTPRHKVTEMGQEVTMRCQPILGHNTVFWYRQTMMQGLELLAYFRNRAPLDDSGMPKDRFSAEMPDATLATLKIQPSEPRDSAVYFCASGLESNQPQHFGDGTRLSIL.

The V and J genes are TRBV14 and TRBJ2-1, with a tentative D call TRBD2 (7 bases). Germline V CDR1 and CDR2: SGHDN, FVKESK. The length of the CDR3 is 15 residues. Trimming removed 6 bases from V and 6 bases from J, with 18 bases in between. CDR3 in DNA: TGTGCCAGCAGTCCCCAAAGGGGGGGTTCCAATGAGCAGTTCTTC. Protein product: CASSPQRGGSNEQFF.

The V and J genes are TRBV19 and TRBJ1-6, with 10 bases identical to TRBD1. Germline CDR1 LNHDA, CDR2 SQIVND (reference sequence). J gave up 7 bases and V 11 bases, and 5 bases lay outside the gene matches. The CDR3 loop spans 13 amino acids. DNA of the CDR3: TGTGCCTCTATGGGACAGGGGAATTCACCCCTCCACTTT. This codes for CASMGQGNSPLHF. The variable domain in full, completed from reference TRBV19 and TRBJ1-6, reads DGGITQSPKYLFRKEGQNVTLSCEQNLNHDAMYWYRQDPGQGLRLIYYSQIVNDFQKGDIAEGYSVSREKKESFPLTVTSAQKNPTAFYLCASMGQGNSPLHFGNGTRLTVT.

The genes are TRBV30 and TRBJ2-7; TRBD2 might be the D (6 bases). The CDR3 has 15 amino acids. V lost 2 bases, J lost 1 base, and 15 bases lay in between. The germline CDR1 and CDR2 sequences are GTSNPN and SVGIG (reference sequence). CDR3 DNA: TGTGCCTGGAGTCTTAGCGGAGCAAGGTCCTACGAGCAGTACTTC. Residues: CAWSLSGARSYEQYF.

V is TRBV5-6 and J is TRBJ2-1, with TRBD2 matching 11 bases. Germline CDR1 reads SGHDT; CDR2 reads YYEEEE. V lost 3 bases, J lost 4 bases, and 6 bases stayed unmatched. There are 16 residues in the CDR3. CDR3 in amino acids: CASSSLSGGAYNEQFF. CDR3 nucleotides: TGTGCCAGCAGCTCGCTTAGCGGGGGGGCATACAATGAGCAGTTCTTC.

The rearrangement links TRBV12-5 to TRBJ2-2; 11 nucleotides align to TRBD2. CDR1 is LGHNT and CDR2 is FRNRAP in the germline V gene. CDR3 length: 17 residues. V shed 5 bases and J 4 bases; nucleotides not matched to a gene: 9. The CDR3 region is CASGRTLAGGPTGELFF. CDR3 nucleotides: TGTGCTAGTGGTCGTACCCTAGCGGGAGGACCCACCGGGGAGCTGTTTTTT.

The chain uses TRBV5-1 and TRBJ1-2, with D unclear. Per the germline V gene, CDR1 is SGHRS and CDR2 is YFSETQ. The germline V and J ends were trimmed by 0 bases and 0 bases, with 21 bases remaining between them. CDR3 length: 19 residues. CDR3 protein: CASSLANVINDGANYGYTF. The CDR3 DNA sequence: TGCGCCAGCAGCTTGGCCAACGTTATAAACGACGGAGCTAACTATGGCTACACCTTC.

The rearrangement links TRBV27 to TRBJ2-1; D is ambiguous. Germline V lookup: CDR1 MNHEY, CDR2 SMNVEV (reference sequence). This CDR3 has 13 residues. The germline V and J ends were trimmed by 2 bases and 4 bases, with 6 bases remaining between them. In DNA, the CDR3 is TGTGCCAGCAGTTTAACACTTTACAATGAGCAGTTCTTC. Its translation is CASSLTLYNEQFF.

In regard to this clone: Other DNA sequences within the sample encode an identical CDR3. The V gene is TRBV6-6, the J gene TRBJ1-3; D gene ambiguous. Germline V gene sequence: CDR1 MNHNY, CDR2 SVGAGI (reference sequence). V was cut by 0 bases and J by 0 bases, with 6 bases left in between. The CDR3 consists of 15 residues. The CDR3: CASSYSGSSGNTIYF. DNA for the CDR3: TGTGCCAGCAGTTACTCTGGGAGCTCTGGAAACACCATATATTTT.

This chain uses TRBV4-1 with TRBJ2-7; TRBD1 aligns across 9 bases. Germline values: CDR1 MGHRA, CDR2 YSYEKL. The trim removed 0 bases at V and 4 bases at J, leaving 10 bases unmatched. This CDR3 region has 17 residues. CDR3 region: CASSQDRAGTGSYEQYF. DNA of the CDR3: TGCGCCAGCAGCCAAGATCGAGCCGGGACAGGGTCTTACGAGCAGTACTTC.

The V and J genes are TRBV9 and TRBJ2-1; 9 bases fit TRBD1. With 4 bases clipped from V and 5 bases from J, the junction kept 7 bases outside the gene matches. Germline V gives CDR1 SGDLS, CDR2 YYNGEE. The length of the CDR3 is 15 residues. The chain's CDR3 is CASSRVQGADNEQFF. As DNA, the CDR3 is TGTGCCAGCAGCCGCGTACAGGGGGCCGACAATGAGCAGTTCTTC.

The chain is built from TRBV4-1 and TRBJ1-5; D is ambiguous. The CDR3 contains 15 residues. V gave up 1 base and J gave up 5 bases, with 12 bases separating them. CDR1 and CDR2 (germline): MGHRA, YSYEKL. The CDR3: CASSQGRWGDQPQHF. In nucleotides, the CDR3 is TGCGCCAGCAGCCAAGGGAGGTGGGGAGATCAGCCCCAGCATTTT.

The chain employs TRBV4-1 and TRBJ1-3, with a tentative D call TRBD1 (5 bases). Trimming left V 4 bases short and J 4 bases short, with 14 bases between. CDR1 and CDR2 from the germline V gene are MGHRA and YSYEKL. The CDR3 spans 15 residues. Here the CDR3 DNA reads TGCGCCAGCAGCCTGAGTGAAGGGGACGGAAACACCATATATTTT. Translating gives CASSLSEGDGNTIYF.

The genes are TRBV7-9 and TRBJ2-1; D is ambiguous. V lost 1 base to trimming and J lost 6 bases, with 16 bases between them. Germline lookup yields CDR1 SEHNR and CDR2 FQNEAQ (reference sequence). The CDR3 extends over 16 amino acids. CDR3 residues: CASSLGGWRVGNEQFF. The CDR3 coding sequence is TGTGCCAGCAGCTTAGGCGGCTGGCGAGTAGGCAATGAGCAGTTCTTC.

V and J are TRBV19 and TRBJ2-7; D is possibly TRBD1 (7 bases). CDR1 is LNHDA, CDR2 SQIVND, per germline (reference sequence). There are 16 residues in the CDR3. The V gene lost 0 bases and the J gene lost 2 bases, with 14 bases spanning the gap. The CDR3: CASSIDRGRGAYEQYF. As DNA, the CDR3 is TGTGCCAGTAGTATAGATAGGGGGCGCGGGGCCTACGAGCAGTACTTC.

With respect to this clone: Other DNA sequences in this sample translate to the same CDR3. CDR3 amino acids: CASSEDRNTEAFF. CDR3 DNA: TGTGCCAGCAGTGAGGACAGAAACACTGAAGCTTTCTTT. The chain links TRBV2 to TRBJ1-1, with D possibly being TRBD1 (6 bases). Germline CDR1 and CDR2: SNHLY and FYNNEI. The length of the CDR3 is 13 residues. Trimming shortened V by 3 bases and J by 2 bases, and 7 bases separated the two germline ends.